A single sample gave rise to the 31 T cell receptor delta chains below, sequenced in a study of delta chains in infants with herpesvirus infections. PBMC RNA was reverse transcribed using gamma-chain- and delta-chain-specific primers. TCRdb reprocessed the RT-PCR reads through CATT. This table holds 300 to 450 delta-chain clones, 65% found once. Sample: peripheral blood, taken at time point 2 of longitudinal follow-up. These receptors were obtained from a human donor who was a Ugandan infant, either HIV-exposed or HIV-unexposed (not recorded which).

Turning to this clone: A single base is all that separates this from a far larger clone, so a read error is likely. Other DNA sequences in this sample translate to the same CDR3. The chain joins TRDV2 to TRDJ1, with D hard to call. Germline V gene lookup returns CDR1 GEAIGNYY and CDR2 EKD. CDR3 length equals 15 residues. V was pared by 3 bases and J by 2 bases, with 15 bases between. The CDR3 bases are TGTGCCTGTGACCCAACCGAGGTACCTACCGATAAACTCATCTTT. Amino acid sequence: CACDPTEVPTDKLIF.

Remarks on this clone: The amino acid sequence in TCRdb belongs to a much larger clone and departs from this DNA's translation at residue 11, likely a sequencing read error; the sequence shown is translated from the DNA. This chain connects TRDV2 to TRDJ1; D is unresolved. Germline CDR1 reads GEAIGNYY; CDR2 reads EKD. The CDR3 is 15 amino acids. The CDR3 DNA reads TGTGCCTGTGACCCAACCGAGGTACCCACCGAGAAACTCATCTTT. Protein product: CACDPTEVPTEKLIF.

The V call is TRDV1, the J call TRDJ1; 13 nucleotides agree with TRDD3. This CDR3 region has 18 residues. V gave up 2 bases and J gave up 9 bases; unmatched junction bases: 15. Germline assignment: CDR1 TSWWSYY and CDR2 QGS. In nucleotides, the CDR3 is TGTGCTCTTGGGGAAATCAACTGGGGGATACGCCGGTTGAGGGAACTCATCTTT. Translation gives CALGEINWGIRRLRELIF.

A remark on this clone: The translation of this DNA and the TCRdb protein of a much larger clone differ at residue 10, probably owing to a read error; the protein shown here is translated from the DNA. This chain links TRDV1 with TRDJ1, with D hard to call. V lost 2 bases and J lost 14, with 15 bases in between. The length of the CDR3 is 12 residues. Germline values: CDR1 TSWWSYY, CDR2 QGS. CDR3 sequence reads: CALGEGQGLNIF. CDR3 coding DNA: TGTGCTCTTGGGGAAGGGCAAGGTCTCAATATCTTT.

This clone has more than one count but fewer than ten. A read error likely explains this, since a far larger clone differs by one base. In the same sample, other DNA sequences code for this CDR3. This rearrangement joins TRDV1 to TRDJ1; D remains unclear. V lost 2 bases and J lost 14, with 15 bases in between. The V gene's germline CDR1 is TSWWSYY and CDR2 QGS. The CDR3 length is 12 residues. CDR3 DNA: TGTGCTCTTGGGGAAGGGCAAGGTCTCACGATCTTT. This codes for CALGEGQGLTIF.

Comments on this clone: A read error is likely here: a far larger clone is one base away. This sequence joins TRDV1 and TRDJ3, with TRDD3 identical over 11 bases. The junction had 13 bases not matched to a gene; V was cut back by 4 bases and J by 2 bases. Germline-derived CDR1 and CDR2 are TSWWSYY and QGS. The CDR3 is made up of 21 amino acids. The DNA for the CDR3 is TGTGCTCTTGGGGGGCGAACTGGGGGATATCGGGGGACCTGGGACACCCGACAGATGTTTTTC. It encodes CALGGRTGGYRGTWDTRQMFF.

As concerns this clone: A read error is the likely source, as a far larger clone sits one nucleotide away. Distinct nucleotide sequences in the sample also encode this CDR3. J is TRDJ2 and V is TRAV38-2/DV8, with TRDD3 identical over 8 bases. Trimming cost V 2 bases and J 0 bases; bases outside gene matches: 33. The CDR3 extends over 26 amino acids. Per the germline V gene, CDR1 is TSESDYY and CDR2 is QEAYKQQN. CDR3 sequence: CAYRSVGFSRRCTGGHNYPLTAQLFF. Here the CDR3 DNA reads TGTGCTTATAGGAGTGTCGGGTTTTCCCGCAGATGTACTGGGGGTCATAATTACCCTTTGACAGCACAACTCTTCTTT.

Points on this clone: A far larger clone is one base from this, pointing to a likely read error. The same CDR3 also results from other DNA sequences found in this sample. This chain connects TRDV1 to TRDJ1; tentatively, D is TRDD2 (7 bases). Germline assignment: CDR1 TSWWSYY and CDR2 QGS. The CDR3 runs 19 residues. Here the CDR3 reads CALGDIFLLGWGDTDKLIF. The CDR3 DNA is TGTGCTCTTGGGGACATTTTCCTACTCGGGTGGGGGGACACTGATAAACTCATCTTT.

Concerning this clone: The TCRdb protein comes from a much larger clone and disagrees with this DNA's translation at residue 8, likely due to a read error; the protein given here is derived from the DNA. This rearrangement joins TRDV2 to TRDJ1, with a weak D call TRDD3 (5 bases). The CDR3 contains 15 residues. With 3 bases removed from V and 1 base from J, the gap between germline ends came to 14 bases. Germline values: CDR1 GEAIGNYY, CDR2 EKD. The CDR3 reads CACDPTEIPTDKLIF. Written as DNA, the CDR3 is TGTGCCTGTGACCCAACCGAGATACCCACCGATAAACTCATCTTT.

Worth noting for this clone: This likely reflects a read error, since a far larger clone is one base away. Other DNA variants within this sample encode the same CDR3. The chain combines TRDV1 with TRDJ1; D not certain. The CDR3 consists of 22 residues. The germline V and J ends were trimmed by 0 bases and 0 bases, with 29 bases remaining between them. CDR1 is TSWWSYY and CDR2 is QGS in the germline V gene. The CDR3 DNA sequence: TGTGCTCTTGGGGAACTATTAGCGCCCCCCGCGTACCAGGAGTTGTACACCGATAAACTCATCTTT. Amino acid sequence: CALGELLAPPAYQELYTDKLIF.

About this clone: A far larger clone is one base from this, pointing to a likely read error. Other DNA sequences in the sample encode the same CDR3. The chain is built from TRDV1 and TRDJ1; TRDD2 is a possible D gene (7 bases). Germline V gene sequence: CDR1 TSWWSYY, CDR2 QGS. This CDR3 has 19 amino acids. The V gene lost 3 bases and the J gene lost 0 bases, with 23 bases spanning the gap. This CDR3 is CALGDIFLLGWGDTDKLIF. DNA for the CDR3: TGTGCTCTTGGGGACATTTTCCTACTTGGGTGGGGGGACACCGATAAACTCATCTTT.

As regards this clone: A read error likely explains this, since a far larger clone differs by one base. Distinct nucleotide sequences in the sample also encode this CDR3. This sequence joins TRDV1 and TRDJ1; no clear D gene. Germline V gene lookup returns CDR1 TSWWSYY and CDR2 QGS. This CDR3 is 22 amino acids long. CDR3 sequence (DNA): TGTGCTCTTGGGGAACTATTAGCTCCCCCCGCGTACCAGGAGTTGTACACCGATAAACTTATCTTT. It is translated as CALGELLAPPAYQELYTDKLIF.

Only one count was recorded for this clone. Translating this DNA gives a protein that differs at residue 17 from the TCRdb one, which belongs to a much larger clone; a read error is likely, and the protein shown is this translation. The CDR3 spells CALGGRTGGYRRTWDTQQMFF. The CDR3 DNA reads as TGTGCTCTTGGGGGGCGAACTGGGGGATATCGGAGGACCTGGGACACCCAACAGATGTTTTTC. The rearrangement uses TRDV1 and TRDJ3; 11 bases line up with TRDD3. The CDR3 is 21 amino acids. Germline V gene lookup returns CDR1 TSWWSYY and CDR2 QGS.

Worth noting for this clone: This sequence is one base from a far larger clone and is likely a read error. The chain carries TRDV1 and TRDJ1; D uncertain. This CDR3 is built from 18 residues. Germline CDR1 is TSWWSYY and CDR2 is QGS. The CDR3 DNA follows: TGTGCTCTTTGGGAACTTGGGTCCGGGGCCCTTAACACCGATAAACTCATCTTT. Its protein is CALWELGSGALNTDKLIF.

In regard to this clone: This likely stems from a read error, as it lies one base from a far larger clone. The same CDR3 can be traced to other DNA sequences in this sample. The V and J genes are TRDV1 and TRDJ1; D possibly corresponds to TRDD3 (5 bases). Germline loops: CDR1 TSWWSYY, CDR2 QGS. The CDR3 length is 22 residues. CDR3 DNA: TGTGCTCTCGGGGAACTATTAGCTCCCCCCGCGTACCAGGAGTTGTACACCGATAAACTCATCTTT. This translates into CALGELLAPPAYQELYTDKLIF.

Comment on this clone: One base separates it from a far larger clone, so it is likely a read error. The identical CDR3 is also encoded by other nucleotide sequences in the sample. The chain joins TRDV1 to TRDJ1; maybe TRDD3 (6 bases). The V end lost 3 bases, the J end lost 0 bases, and 23 bases lay between the germline ends. The CDR3 extends over 19 amino acids. In germline, CDR1 is TSWWSYY, CDR2 QGS. The CDR3 bases are TGTGCTCTTGGGGACATTTTCCTTCTCGGGTGGGGGGACACCGATAAACTCATCTTT. Its protein product is CALGDIFLLGWGDTDKLIF.

This clone was detected a few times. A far larger clone is one nucleotide away, so this likely arose from a read error. The chain links TRDV1 to TRDJ1, with D possibly matching TRDD2 (9 bases). Trimming pared 1 base from V and 0 bases from J, leaving 30 bases between. The CDR3 runs 22 residues. Germline assignment: CDR1 TSWWSYY and CDR2 QGS. The CDR3 DNA sequence: TGTGCTCTTGGGGAACAGCCTTCCTACTTTCTACTGGGGGGTTGGGACACCGATAAACTCATCTTT. Translated, it gives CALGEQPSYFLLGGWDTDKLIF.

Comments on this clone: With a far larger clone one base away, a read error is the likely cause. Other DNA sequences from this sample encode an identical CDR3 as well. This chain uses TRDV1 with TRDJ1; a possible D gene is TRDD3 (6 bases). This CDR3 has 18 amino acids. Per germline, CDR1 TSWWSYY and CDR2 QGS. CDR3 bases: TGTGCTCTGGGGGAACTTGGGTCCGGGGCCCTTAACACCGATAAACTCATCTTT. Translation gives CALGELGSGALNTDKLIF.

Details on this clone: Translating this DNA gives a protein that differs at residue 3 from the TCRdb one, which belongs to a much larger clone; a read error is likely, and the protein shown is this translation. The chain recombines TRAV38-2/DV8 with TRDJ2; 8 positions match TRDD3. The germline gives CDR1 TSESDYY, CDR2 QEAYKQQN. This CDR3 has 26 amino acids. The CDR3 protein is CAHRSVGFSRRCTGGHNYPLTAQLFF. CDR3 bases: TGTGCTCATAGGAGCGTCGGGTTTTCCCGCAGATGTACTGGGGGTCATAATTACCCTTTGACAGCACAACTCTTCTTT.

A remark on this clone: The protein TCRdb gives is from a much larger clone and does not agree with this DNA's translation at residue 3, likely a read error; the protein shown here comes from the DNA. V is TRDV1 and J is TRDJ1; a weak D match, TRDD2 (7 bases). CDR3 length: 19 residues. Germline V CDR1 and CDR2: TSWWSYY, QGS. CDR3 sequence: CAPGDIFLLGWGDTDKLIF. In nucleotides, the CDR3 is TGTGCTCCTGGGGACATTTTCCTACTCGGGTGGGGGGACACCGATAAACTCATCTTT.

Points on this clone: This likely came from a read error, as a far larger clone is one base away. The sample contains more than one DNA sequence encoding this CDR3. The chain joins TRDV1 to TRDJ1; D is unresolved. The germline gives CDR1 TSWWSYY, CDR2 QGS. V was cut by 0 bases and J by 0 bases, with 29 bases left in between. This CDR3 has 22 residues. The CDR3 DNA follows: TGTGCTCTTGGGGAACTATTAGCCCCCCCCGCGTACCAGGAGTTGTACACCGATAAACTCATCTTT. Translating gives CALGELLAPPAYQELYTDKLIF.

This clone has a handful of counts. This likely traces to a read error, being one base from a far larger clone. This chain uses TRDV1 with TRDJ1; the D gene is possibly TRDD3 (10 bases). This CDR3 has 22 residues. The germline V gene encodes CDR1 TSWWSYY and CDR2 QGS. The CDR3 here is CALEEQPSYFLLGDWDTDKLIF. CDR3 DNA sequence: TGTGCTCTTGAGGAACAGCCTTCCTACTTTCTACTGGGGGATTGGGACACCGATAAACTCATCTTT.

To note about this clone: The mismatch at residue 12 between this DNA's translation and the TCRdb protein of a much larger clone likely reflects a read error; the protein shown is translated from the DNA. The chain combines TRDV2 with TRDJ1, with D hard to call. The germline V gene has CDR1 GEAIGNYY and CDR2 EKD. The CDR3 has 15 residues. The DNA of the CDR3 is TGTGCCTGTGACCCAACCGAGGTACCCACCGATAGACTCATCTTT. Protein sequence: CACDPTEVPTDRLIF.

To note about this clone: It is likely a read error: a sequence one base away is far more abundant. The chain recombines TRDV1 with TRDJ1; D is unresolved. The germline gives CDR1 TSWWSYY, CDR2 QGS. V shed 0 bases and J shed 0 bases, with 17 bases lying between them. The CDR3 runs 18 residues. The CDR3 region is CALGELWSGALNTDKLIF. CDR3 nucleotides: TGTGCTCTTGGGGAACTTTGGTCCGGGGCCCTTAACACCGATAAACTCATCTTT.

Regarding this clone: TCRdb assigns this DNA the protein of a much larger clone, which departs from its translation at residue 6; this likely reflects a read error, and the protein shown comes from translating the DNA. The gene calls are TRDV1 and TRDJ1, with a possible D match to TRDD3 (10 bases). The ends were cut back, 0 bases at V and 0 bases at J, with 29 bases in the middle. This CDR3 contains 22 residues. The V gene's germline CDR1 is TSWWSYY and CDR2 QGS. The CDR3 loop is CALGELPSYFLLGDWDTDKLIF. The DNA of the CDR3 is TGTGCTCTTGGGGAACTGCCTTCCTACTTTCTACTGGGGGATTGGGACACCGATAAACTCATCTTT.

This clone was found a few times. This probably arose from a read error, given a far larger clone one base away. The chain couples TRDV1 to TRDJ1, with D tentatively TRDD3 (5 bases). V dropped 3 bases and J dropped 0 bases, with 32 bases sitting between them. Germline V gene data show CDR1 as TSWWSYY and CDR2 as QGS. The CDR3 is 22 residues long. The CDR3, as DNA: TGTGCTCTTGGGGAGTTCCGGGGGCCGGGGGTTCCGACAGCCCCTTACACCGATAAACTCATCTTT. This encodes CALGEFRGPGVPTAPYTDKLIF.

In regard to this clone: For this DNA, TCRdb reports the protein of a much larger clone, which diverges at residue 16, most likely from a read error; the protein presented here is translated directly from the DNA. J is TRDJ3 and V is TRDV1; TRDD3 matches 11 bases. The germline CDR1 and CDR2 sequences are TSWWSYY and QGS. CDR3 size: 21 residues. CDR3 nucleotide sequence: TGTGCTCTTGGGGGGCGAACTGGGGGATATCGGAGGACCTGGGACCCCCGACAGATGTTTTTC. Protein: CALGGRTGGYRRTWDPRQMFF.

In the case of this clone: The protein that TCRdb holds for this DNA derives from a much larger clone and differs from the translated DNA at residue 4, which likely indicates a read error; the protein shown here is translated from the DNA. The chain uses TRAV38-2/DV8 and TRDJ2, with 8 bases fitting TRDD3. CDR3 size: 26 residues. Germline loops: CDR1 TSESDYY, CDR2 QEAYKQQN. The CDR3 is CAYSSVGFSRRCTGGHNYPLTAQLFF. In DNA, the CDR3 is TGTGCTTATAGTAGCGTCGGGTTTTCCCGCAGATGTACTGGGGGTCATAATTACCCTTTGACAGCACAACTCTTCTTT.

Relative to its sample, this clone is medium-sized. A read error is likely here: a far larger clone is one base away. The chain links TRDV2 to TRDJ1; D is undetermined. CDR1 is GEAIGNYY, CDR2 EKD, per germline. This CDR3 spans 15 amino acids. V shed 3 bases and J shed 0 bases, with 13 bases lying between them. CDR3 in amino acids: CACDPTEVHTDKLIF. CDR3 in DNA: TGTGCCTGTGACCCAACCGAGGTACACACCGATAAACTCATCTTT.

Concerning this clone itself: A read error likely explains this, since a far larger clone differs by one base. Other nucleotide sequences in the sample specify the same CDR3. V and J are TRDV2 and TRDJ1; D is unclear. Germline CDR1 and CDR2: GEAIGNYY and EKD. CDR3 size: 15 residues. V was shortened by 3 bases and J by 1 base, with 14 bases between the two germline ends. CDR3 sequence (DNA): TGTGCCTGTGACCCAACAGAGGTACCCACCGATAAACTCATCTTT. This codes for CACDPTEVPTDKLIF.

Concerning this clone: TCRdb's protein for this DNA is that of a much larger clone and differs from the translation at residue 10, likely a read error; the protein shown is the DNA translation. This chain uses TRDV2 with TRDJ1; D remains ambiguous. Germline assignment: CDR1 GEAIGNYY and CDR2 EKD. This CDR3 has 15 residues. V was cut by 3 bases and J by 3 bases, with 16 bases left in between. In DNA, the CDR3 is TGTGCCTGTGACCCAACCGAGGTACCCTCCGATAAACTCATCTTT. Its protein product is CACDPTEVPSDKLIF.